This T cell receptor beta chain was sequenced in a study of blood T cell repertoires in COVID-19 (dated by TCRdb to about 2020). About the full investigation: Collaborator samples came from the United States, Italy and Spain and covered acute and convalescent phases of COVID-19. The material from the prospective study consisted of cDNA or gDNA derived from T cells, B-cell-depleted T cells, or PBMCs. Subjects who had been exposed to COVID-19, were actively infected with it, or had recovered from it provided the deeply sampled blood TCRbeta repertoires that made up the dataset. The repertoires were released in a freely available public database intended as a resource for research on the immune response to SARS-CoV-2. Samples came from the ongoing ImmuneRACE study (first 160 participants) plus 1,254 subjects from 6 global collaborators. Nearly every sample came with metadata listing a de-identified subject ID, COVID-19 status, age in years and sex. Where HLA class I and class II types were available, the types were taken from metadata supplied by the sample provider, not from assay-based typing. The study at large found these results: Clinical and demographic metadata were provided uncurated, with the amount varying by source and participant.

CDR3 length: 17 amino acids, cysteine to phenylalanine. The CDR3 DNA has 51 bases and is translated from base 1. The V end gives up 4 bases and the J end 4 bases, leaving 8 bases in the junction not matched to a gene. The germline V gene encodes CDR1 SNHLY and CDR2 FYNNEI. Whole blood was collected in K2EDTA tubes by collaborating institutions according to the institutions' own protocols. For TCRbeta analysis, collaborator samples were shipped as frozen whole blood, as isolated PBMCs, or as DNA extracted from either sample type. This clone has only one observation. Its antigen remains undetermined. Base qualities were left out, and no much larger clone turns up one base away. The immunoSEQ Assay, a bias-controlled multiplex PCR, was used to amplify TCRbeta CDR3 regions from genomic DNA. The paper's processing steps were these. Nucleated cell counts per sample were estimated from amplification of reference gene primers within the assay. To quantify the absolute abundance of each unique TCRbeta CDR3 rearrangement, sequence reads were collapsed and filtered. For each sample, productive Simpson clonality was calculated by taking the square root of Simpson's diversity index across productive rearrangements. TCRdb retrieved this table from immuneACCESS and kept in-frame rearrangements only. Not all clones are present; in checked studies, unresolved V genes account for under half, and no reason is known for the remainder. From that table come the V and J calls and clone size; the DNA was used to work out D and trimming. The sample table shows 300,000 to 450,000 clones, and around 85% are seen once. In total, the top ten clones hold 3% to 4.5% of the sample.

Sequencing was carried out using peripheral blood. The chain is encoded by TRBV2 joined to TRBJ2-3; 13 central nucleotides agree with TRBD2. The sequence derives from a woman aged 18-29 years with acute or convalescent COVID-19. The encoded CDR3 is CASSARTSGSSADTQYF. The DNA sequence is as follows: TGTGCCAGCAGTGCCAGGACTAGCGGGAGTTCCGCAGATACGCAGTATTTT.